The table lists the clone carrying this TCR beta chain with a few counts. The antigen remains undetermined. TCRbeta library preparation incorporated unique molecular identifiers. From the PCR reads, TCRdb called clonotypes with MiXCR, one entry per CDR3 protein. The sample has some 600,000 distinct CDR3 sequences, 13% seen once. The data were taken from a study of T-cell reconstitution after alpha-beta-depleted transplantation in children. General study points: After one year, T-cell counts and TCRbeta diversity mostly came from new T cells. The study reportedly traced alpha-beta T cells about two months after transplant to several hundred expanded graft clones. At day 60, the high TCRbeta diversity found in some patients originated from recipient T cells and thymic progenitors that had survived.

CDR3 length: 12 amino acids. Germline-derived CDR1 and CDR2 are MNHEY and SMNVEV (reference sequence). The V and J ends lost 10 bases and 3 bases, in that order; junction bases with no gene match: 3. The chain employs TRBV27 and TRBJ2-7, with TRBD1 matching 10 bases. This receptor was identified in a male patient under 18 who had a stem cell transplant for acute myeloid leukemia, so the T cells may come from the graft donor. The input for sequencing was PBMCs, mostly from graft donor cells, taken 360 days after TCRalphabeta/CD19-depleted stem cell transplant. Here the CDR3 DNA reads TGTGCCAATAGGGACAGGGGCTACGAGCAGTACTTC. Protein product: CANRDRGYEQYF.